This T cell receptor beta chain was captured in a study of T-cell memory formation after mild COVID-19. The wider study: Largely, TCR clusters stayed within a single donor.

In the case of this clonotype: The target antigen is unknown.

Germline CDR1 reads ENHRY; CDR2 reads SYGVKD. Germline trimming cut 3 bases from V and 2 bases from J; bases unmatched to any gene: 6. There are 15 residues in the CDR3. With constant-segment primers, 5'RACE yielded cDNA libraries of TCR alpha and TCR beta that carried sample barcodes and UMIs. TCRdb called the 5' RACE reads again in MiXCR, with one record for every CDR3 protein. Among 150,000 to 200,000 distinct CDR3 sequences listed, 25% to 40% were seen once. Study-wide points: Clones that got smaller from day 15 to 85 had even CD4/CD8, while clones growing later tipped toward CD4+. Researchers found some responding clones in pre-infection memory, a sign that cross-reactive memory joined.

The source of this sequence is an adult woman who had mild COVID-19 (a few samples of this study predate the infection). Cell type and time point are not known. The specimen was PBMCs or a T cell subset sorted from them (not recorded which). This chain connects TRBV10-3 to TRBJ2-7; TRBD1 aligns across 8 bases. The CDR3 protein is CAISEPDRETYEQYF. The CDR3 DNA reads TGTGCCATCAGTGAACCGGACAGGGAGACCTACGAGCAGTACTTC.